This TCR beta chain stems from a study of blood T cells in healthy people across ages. Germline V gene data show CDR1 as SGHAT and CDR2 as FQNNGV. The V end was cut by 1 base, the J end by 9 bases, with 13 bases between. The CDR3 loop spans 14 amino acids. A sample-barcoded 5' primer and a J-beta primer mix were used in a second PCR of roughly 7 to 12 cycles. In TCRdb, the 5' RACE reads were re-called with MiXCR into one record per CDR3 protein. The sample shows 910,000 or so distinct CDR3 sequences, approximately 50% of them seen only once. Regarding this clonotype: As yet, its antigen is unknown.

Study-level points and caveats: Getting older went along with TCR beta diversity per million T cells dropping roughly linearly. Diversity figures based on one million T cells were deemed too low.

Sequences were obtained from blood. This receptor was taken from an older woman in good health. The chain joins TRBV11-2 to TRBJ2-1; D is uncertain. In nucleotides, the CDR3 is TGTGCCAGCAGCTTAGGACTTGCTGGTATTGAGCAGTTCTTC. Residues: CASSLGLAGIEQFF.